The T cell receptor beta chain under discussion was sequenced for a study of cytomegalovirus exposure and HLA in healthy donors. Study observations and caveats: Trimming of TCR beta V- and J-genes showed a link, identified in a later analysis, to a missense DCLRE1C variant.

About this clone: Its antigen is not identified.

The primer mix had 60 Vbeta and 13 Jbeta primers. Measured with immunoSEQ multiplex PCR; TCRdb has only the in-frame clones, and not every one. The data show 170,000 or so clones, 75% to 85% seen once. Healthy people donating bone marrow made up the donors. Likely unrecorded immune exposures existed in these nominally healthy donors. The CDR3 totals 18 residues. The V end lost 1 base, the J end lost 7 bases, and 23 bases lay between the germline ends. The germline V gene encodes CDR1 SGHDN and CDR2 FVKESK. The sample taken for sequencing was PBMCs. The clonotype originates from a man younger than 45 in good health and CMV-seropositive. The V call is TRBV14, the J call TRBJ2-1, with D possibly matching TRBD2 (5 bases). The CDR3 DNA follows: TGTGCCAGCAGCCAAGTATTTTCCAGGAATGAGGGTCCTAATGAGCAGTTCTTC. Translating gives CASSQVFSRNEGPNEQFF.